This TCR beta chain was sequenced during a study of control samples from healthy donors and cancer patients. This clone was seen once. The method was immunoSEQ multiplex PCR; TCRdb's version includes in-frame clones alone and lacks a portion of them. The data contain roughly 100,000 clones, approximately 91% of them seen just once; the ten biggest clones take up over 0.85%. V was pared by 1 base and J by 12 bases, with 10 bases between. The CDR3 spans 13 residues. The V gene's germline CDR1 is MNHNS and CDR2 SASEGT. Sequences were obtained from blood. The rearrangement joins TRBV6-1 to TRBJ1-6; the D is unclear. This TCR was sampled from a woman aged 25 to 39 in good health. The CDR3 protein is CASSEDGDKPLHF. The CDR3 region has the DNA TGTGCCAGCAGTGAAGACGGTGACAAACCCCTCCACTTT.